Each of the 5 T cell receptor beta chains below was sequenced from the same sample in a study of a mutant IDH1 vaccine in newly diagnosed glioma. The data were produced by immunoSEQ multiplex PCR, yet TCRdb's version contains in-frame clones alone and is incomplete. The sample has some 60,000 clones, roughly four fifths seen once; the top ten hold 3.8%. Their target antigens are unknown. Time point in this sample: week 47, end of study. Vaccination used 300 ug of mutant IDH1 20-mer peptide per dose, with topical imiquimod. Source: PBMCs, taken from a glioma patient whose treatment included an IDH1 peptide vaccine. The receptors were sampled from a man aged 25 to 40 with glioma.

This clone is a singleton in its sample. The J gene is TRBJ1-3, the V gene TRBV29-1, with D hard to call. Germline CDR1 SQVTM, CDR2 ANQGSEA. V lost 5 bases and J 0 bases, leaving 5 bases between the germline ends. CDR3 length: 12 residues. CDR3 nucleotide sequence: TGCAGCGTTTCTCACTCTGGAAACACCATATATTTT. Its protein is CSVSHSGNTIYF.

This clone was seen only once. The chain uses TRBV19 and TRBJ2-3; maybe TRBD2 (5 bases). This CDR3 region has 16 residues. CDR1 LNHDA and CDR2 SQIVND come from the germline V gene (reference sequence). Trimming removed 0 bases at V and 10 bases at J, with 20 bases between. CDR3 bases: TGTGCCAGTAGTATAGAGTCTAAGAGGGCTACTCAGGCGCAGTATTTT. Translating gives CASSIESKRATQAQYF.

This CDR3 is CASSRTTGGNQPQHF. CDR3 DNA sequence: TGTGCCAGCAGTCGGACTACAGGGGGCAATCAGCCCCAGCATTTT. The rearrangement joins TRBV27 to TRBJ1-5; 7 bases align to TRBD1. Trimming took 5 bases from V and 2 from J; bases not matched to a gene: 6. CDR3 length equals 15 residues. The germline CDR1 and CDR2 sequences are MNHEY and SMNVEV (reference sequence).

The rearrangement joins TRBV19 to TRBJ1-4; 9 bases fit TRBD1. The CDR3 runs to 19 residues. Germline lookup yields CDR1 LNHDA and CDR2 SQIVND (reference sequence). Unmatched junction bases numbered 12, after V lost 4 bases and J lost 0 bases. CDR3 residues: CASSTSSLDRGPTNEKLFF. The CDR3 nucleotides read TGTGCCAGTAGTACGTCCTCCCTGGACAGGGGCCCAACTAATGAAAAACTGTTTTTT. The full variable domain, with the rest looked up from reference TRBV19 and TRBJ1-4, is DGGITQSPKYLFRKEGQNVTLSCEQNLNHDAMYWYRQDPGQGLRLIYYSQIVNDFQKGDIAEGYSVSREKKESFPLTVTSAQKNPTAFYLCASSTSSLDRGPTNEKLFFGSGTQLSVL.

This clone was seen only a few times. The J gene is TRBJ1-5, the V gene TRBV4-1; the D gene is possibly TRBD1 (5 bases). The V gene lost 4 bases and the J gene lost 5 bases, with 21 bases spanning the gap. This CDR3 has 17 residues. Germline V CDR1 and CDR2: MGHRA, YSYEKL. CDR3 nucleotides: TGCGCCAGCAGCCCCATTGGGACGAGGGCAGGACATCAGCCCCAGCATTTT. This encodes CASSPIGTRAGHQPQHF.